This T cell receptor beta chain is drawn from a study of T cell repertoires in aging, cancer and after chemotherapy. Study-level information: Some 9.4 million TCR reads made up the full dataset. Regarding the study as a whole: Age-matched healthy donors had significantly more diverse, less clonal blood TCR repertoires than untreated cancer patients.

TCR beta rearrangements were amplified from peripheral blood genomic DNA. This clonotype is medium-sized by share. Its specificity is not known. TRB rearrangements spanning V, D and J were amplified using mixed TRB-A/B primers. TCRdb re-called the multiplex PCR reads with MiXCR, one entry per CDR3 protein. The repertoire has 1,200 to 1,500 distinct CDR3 sequences, about a quarter of them found once; the top ten carry approximately 12%. The CDR3 length is 13 residues. CDR1 and CDR2 (germline): MRHNA, SNTAGT. Trimming left V 0 bases short and J 3 bases short, with 3 bases between. The genes are TRBV6-4 and TRBJ2-1; no definite D call. The specimen sequenced was blood. This clonotype was sampled from a human donor in good health. CDR3 sequence: CASSDSGYNEQFF. The CDR3 DNA is TGTGCCAGCAGTGACTCAGGCTACAATGAGCAGTTCTTC.